The T cell receptor beta chain under discussion was sequenced for a study of OX40 agonist ivuxolimab in advanced cancers. General observations from the study: Among patients with partial responses at 0.1-3.0 mg/kg, clonal expansion was among the lowest. With doses of 0.1 to 3.0 mg/kg, CD4+ and CD8+ blood T cells had undergone clonal expansion by week 6.

Sequenced by immunoSEQ multiplex PCR; TCRdb stores in-frame clones only, minus some. The sample lists around 80,000 clones; roughly 89% were seen once. The germline V gene has CDR1 SGHAT and CDR2 FQNNGV. The CDR3 sequence is 15 residues long. Trimming shortened V by 5 bases and J by 4 bases, and 17 bases separated the two germline ends. Note on this clone: Its target is unknown.

The receptor's source is an adult with an advanced solid tumor such as melanoma, head and neck, liver or kidney cancer. The specimen was CD4+ or CD8+ T cells sorted from blood, collected in a trial of the OX40 agonist ivuxolimab. V usage is TRBV11-2 and J usage is TRBJ2-5, with a weak D call TRBD1 (5 bases). Here the CDR3 DNA reads TGTGCCAGCAGCCAGACGGGTGGTAGGGGAGAGACCCAGTACTTC. Its translation is CASSQTGGRGETQYF.